This passage covers 26 T cell receptor beta chains from one sample sequenced in a study of T-cell reconstitution after alpha-beta-depleted transplantation in children. The TCRbeta library incorporated unique molecular identifiers. MiXCR, run by TCRdb on the PCR reads, gives a single entry per CDR3 protein. The sample shows 240,000 or so distinct CDR3 sequences, approximately 8.9% of them seen only once. The starting material was PBMCs, mostly from graft donor cells, obtained 180 days after TCRalphabeta/CD19-depleted stem cell transplant. The receptors were gathered from a male patient between 10 and 17 years old who had a stem cell transplant for acute lymphoblastic leukemia, so the T cells may come from the graft donor.

This clonotype was picked up many times. The V and J genes are TRBV3-1 and TRBJ2-7; 9 nucleotides line up with TRBD2. The CDR3 is 15 residues long. Trimming cost V 0 bases and J 2 bases; bases outside gene matches: 2. In germline, CDR1 is LGHDT, CDR2 YNNKEL (reference sequence). The CDR3 DNA sequence: TGTGCCAGCAGCCAAGAGGGACTAGCCCCCTACGAGCAGTACTTC. This translates into CASSQEGLAPYEQYF.

This clonotype was detected only a few times. A much larger clone sits a single nucleotide away, making a read error possible. V usage is TRBV15 and J usage is TRBJ2-5; no clear D gene. There are 14 residues in the CDR3. Germline assignment: CDR1 LNHNV and CDR2 YYDKDF (reference sequence). DNA of the CDR3: TGTGTCACCAGCAGAGTGGGTGTCCAAGAGACCCAGTACTTC. This gives the protein CVTSRVGVQETQYF.

The table lists this clonotype with many counts. The chain is built from TRBV20-1 and TRBJ2-1; TRBD2 is a possible D gene (5 bases). CDR1 DFQATT and CDR2 SNEGSKA come from the germline V gene (reference sequence). CDR3 length: 17 residues. Trimming took off 3 bases at V and 0 bases at J, with 18 bases between the two ends. The CDR3 DNA reads as TGCAGTGCTAGTGTCCTTAAGCGGACCAGCTCCTACAATGAGCAGTTCTTC. Amino acids: CSASVLKRTSSYNEQFF.

This clonotype was recorded at least ten times. V usage is TRBV5-1 and J usage is TRBJ2-7; TRBD2 matches 7 bases. The CDR3 runs 19 residues. The V and J ends lost 1 base and 1 base, in that order; junction bases with no gene match: 17. CDR1 is SGHRS and CDR2 is YFSETQ in the germline V gene. The CDR3: CASSLSREESREGSYEQYF. The DNA of the CDR3 is TGCGCCAGCAGCTTGTCCCGAGAAGAATCGAGGGAGGGTTCCTACGAGCAGTACTTC.

The table lists this clonotype with many counts. CDR3 sequence: CASSQGVGAFF. The CDR3 coding sequence is TGTGCCAGCAGCCAGGGTGTAGGAGCTTTCTTT. The chain has TRBV3-1 and TRBJ1-1; D unresolved. The ends were cut back, 3 bases at V and 10 bases at J, with 9 bases in the middle. CDR3 length: 11 residues. CDR1 and CDR2 from the germline V gene are LGHDT and YNNKEL (reference sequence). Based on the CDR3 plus reference TRBV3-1 and TRBJ1-1, the full variable domain is DTAVSQTPKYLVTQMGNDKSIKCEQNLGHDTMYWYKQDSKKFLKIMFSYNNKELIINETVPNRFSPKSPDKAHLNLHINSLELGDSAVYFCASSQGVGAFFGQGTRLTVV.

This clonotype was counted many times. The chain carries TRBV7-2 and TRBJ2-5; no reliable D call. The CDR3 is 11 amino acids. CDR1 is SGHTA and CDR2 is FQGNSA in the germline V gene. Trimming took off 5 bases at V and 3 bases at J, with 4 bases between the two ends. This chain's CDR3 is CASSAKETQYF. Here the CDR3 DNA reads TGTGCCAGCAGCGCGAAAGAGACCCAGTACTTC.

In its sample, this clonotype was seen a few times. The chain joins TRBV19 to TRBJ1-2, with 8 bases that match TRBD1. This CDR3 spans 17 amino acids. Unmatched junction bases numbered 18, after V lost 7 bases and J lost 5 bases. Germline CDR1 and CDR2: LNHDA and SQIVND (reference sequence). This chain's CDR3 is CASTMGTGGPLIYGYTF. CDR3 sequence (DNA): TGTGCCAGTACCATGGGGACAGGCGGCCCCCTTATTTATGGCTACACCTTC.

The rearrangement links TRBV7-3 to TRBJ2-1; TRBD2 agrees at 7 bases. V lost 5 bases, J lost 10 bases, and 14 bases stayed unmatched. This CDR3 comprises 15 residues. The germline V gene has CDR1 SGHTA and CDR2 FQGTGA. This chain's CDR3 is CASSPEGGRAGEQFF. The CDR3 DNA reads TGTGCCAGCAGCCCAGAGGGAGGGAGGGCCGGAGAGCAGTTCTTC.

This clonotype was counted many times. Here the CDR3 reads CASRTPDRTIYGYTF. In DNA form, the CDR3 reads TGTGCCAGCAGAACCCCGGACAGGACAATCTATGGCTACACCTTC. V gene TRBV28 combines with J gene TRBJ1-2, with TRBD1 matching 7 bases. Germline values: CDR1 MDHEN, CDR2 SYDVKM. The trim removed 6 bases at V and 4 bases at J, leaving 11 bases unmatched. The CDR3 is 15 residues long.

This clonotype was picked up many times. This CDR3 reads CASSLSPGTGYNEQFF. The CDR3 DNA reads TGTGCCAGCAGCTTAAGCCCCGGGACAGGGTACAATGAGCAGTTCTTC. The V call is TRBV7-9, the J call TRBJ2-1, with 9 bases that match TRBD1. This CDR3 spans 16 amino acids. Germline V gene sequence: CDR1 SEHNR, CDR2 FQNEAQ (reference sequence). V lost 2 bases, J lost 4 bases, and 6 bases stayed unmatched. The variable domain in full, with the rest retrieved from reference TRBV7-9 and TRBJ2-1, is DTGVSQNPRHKITKRGQNVTFRCDPISEHNRLYWYRQTLGQGPEFLTYFQNEAQLEKSRLLSDRFSAERPKGSFSTLEIQRTEQGDSAMYLCASSLSPGTGYNEQFFGPGTRLTVL.

In its sample, this clonotype was seen many times. The V call is TRBV20-1, the J call TRBJ1-5; D possibly corresponds to TRBD1 (6 bases). The germline gives CDR1 DFQATT, CDR2 SNEGSKA (reference sequence). The CDR3 is 12 residues long. V gave up 5 bases and J gave up 4 bases, with 9 bases separating them. DNA of the CDR3: TGCAGTGCTGGGACAAGTAATCAGCCCCAGCATTTT. Protein: CSAGTSNQPQHF.

In its sample, this clonotype was seen many times. The V gene is TRBV13, the J gene TRBJ2-1; D gene uncertain. Per the germline V gene, CDR1 is PRHDT and CDR2 is FYEKMQ (reference sequence). The CDR3 length is 17 residues. The V and J ends lost 3 bases and 1 base respectively, with 16 bases between them. Here the CDR3 DNA reads TGTGCCAGCAGCTTGGTGGGATCTTTCGGATCCTACAATGAGCAGTTCTTC. Protein product: CASSLVGSFGSYNEQFF.

This clonotype was observed at least ten times. The rearrangement joins TRBV27 to TRBJ2-7; D is undetermined. Per germline, CDR1 MNHEY and CDR2 SMNVEV (reference sequence). Trimming took 1 base from V and 5 from J, leaving 12 bases between them. The CDR3 is 14 residues long. The CDR3 sequence: CASSLYGHPHEQYF. In nucleotides, the CDR3 is TGTGCCAGCAGTTTATACGGCCACCCCCACGAGCAGTACTTC.

This sequence joins TRBV4-3 and TRBJ2-7, with D possibly being TRBD2 (6 bases). Deletions cut 4 bases from V and 8 bases from J, with 21 bases between. CDR3 length: 15 residues. CDR1 and CDR2 (germline): LGHNA, YSLEER. The CDR3 DNA reads as TGCGCCAGCAGCCGCAAAGAATCGGCAGGAGGGCAGCAGTACTTC. It codes for CASSRKESAGGQQYF.

This clonotype was found many times. The rearrangement joins TRBV5-1 to TRBJ1-2, with TRBD1 matching 8 bases. The junction had 7 bases not matched to a gene; V was cut back by 5 bases and J by 7 bases. This CDR3 has 13 amino acids. From germline, CDR1 is SGHRS and CDR2 YFSETQ. CDR3 residues: CASSPTGVLGYTF. The CDR3, as DNA: TGCGCCAGCAGTCCGACAGGGGTACTTGGCTACACCTTC. Full variable domain (missing parts from reference TRBV5-1 and TRBJ1-2): KAGVTQTPRYLIKTRGQQVTLSCSPISGHRSVSWYQQTPGQGLQFLFEYFSETQRNKGNFPGRFSGRQFSNSRSEMNVSTLELGDSALYLCASSPTGVLGYTFGSGTRLTVV.

Turning to this clonotype: Possible read error: a much larger clone is one base away. This sequence joins TRBV11-2 and TRBJ1-5; 7 bases agree with TRBD1. CDR1 SGHAT and CDR2 FQNNGV come from the germline V gene. The CDR3 is made up of 15 amino acids. CDR3: CASSTTAGGFQTQHF. The CDR3 region has the DNA TGTGCCAGCAGTACCACGGCAGGGGGGTTTCAGACCCAGCATTTT. Variable domain in full (rest from reference TRBV11-2 and TRBJ1-5): EAGVAQSPRYKIIEKRQSVAFWCNPISGHATLYWYQQILGQGPKLLIQFQNNGVVDDSQLPKDRFSAERLKGVDSTLKIQPAKLEDSAVYLCASSTTAGGFQTQHFGDGTRLSIL.

This clonotype was detected many times. The chain joins TRBV20-1 to TRBJ1-2; 8 positions match TRBD1. This CDR3 spans 14 amino acids. Losses at the gene ends were 3 bases for V and 8 bases for J; bases not matched to a gene: 11. Germline V lookup: CDR1 DFQATT, CDR2 SNEGSKA (reference sequence). CDR3 region: CSASWTGISGGYTF. CDR3 nucleotide sequence: TGCAGTGCTAGTTGGACAGGGATCTCGGGAGGCTACACCTTC.

This clonotype was seen at least ten times. The genes are TRBV6-6 and TRBJ1-5; no clear D. This CDR3 is built from 11 residues. V was shortened by 6 bases and J by 6 bases, with 6 bases between the two germline ends. The germline gives CDR1 MNHNY, CDR2 SVGAGI (reference sequence). The CDR3 DNA sequence: TGTGCCAGCAGGGCCGTTCAGCCCCAGCATTTT. Amino acid sequence: CASRAVQPQHF.

This clonotype was seen at least ten times. The chain employs TRBV29-1 and TRBJ2-4; D not resolved. Per the germline V gene, CDR1 is SQVTM and CDR2 is ANQGSEA. Trimming removed 4 bases at V and 6 bases at J, with 10 bases between. This CDR3 is 12 amino acids long. In nucleotides, the CDR3 is TGCAGCGTTGGGTGGGAACGAAACATTCAGTACTTC. Encoded protein: CSVGWERNIQYF.

This clonotype came up many times. This chain links TRBV6-1 with TRBJ2-5, with TRBD2 matching 11 bases. CDR1 is MNHNS, CDR2 SASEGT, per germline. This CDR3 comprises 15 residues. V lost 6 bases and J lost 4; bases outside the gene matches: 7. CDR3 sequence: CASRSGLAGGETQYF. The CDR3, as DNA: TGTGCCAGCAGATCTGGACTAGCGGGCGGAGAGACCCAGTACTTC.

This clonotype has at least ten counts. The chain carries TRBV4-3 and TRBJ2-2; D unclear. This CDR3 comprises 13 residues. The germline gives CDR1 LGHNA, CDR2 YSLEER. V lost 0 bases to trimming and J lost 6 bases, with 5 bases between them. The DNA of the CDR3 is TGCGCCAGCAGCCAAGATCAAGCCGGGGAGCTGTTTTTT. The encoded protein is CASSQDQAGELFF.

This clonotype showed up many times. The chain recombines TRBV24-1 with TRBJ2-7, with 10 positions matching TRBD1. Germline V gene sequence: CDR1 KGHDR, CDR2 SFDVKD. The CDR3 consists of 16 residues. The V gene end was trimmed by 4 bases and the J gene end by 2 bases; junction bases not matched to a gene: 7. This CDR3 reads CATSEAGTGAPYEQYF. The CDR3 nucleotides are TGTGCCACCAGTGAGGCCGGGACAGGGGCTCCCTACGAGCAGTACTTC.

This clonotype was recorded many times. V is TRBV28 and J is TRBJ1-1; TRBD1 might be the D (5 bases). The V gene's germline CDR1 is MDHEN and CDR2 SYDVKM. V was shortened by 7 bases and J by 1 base, with 13 bases between the two germline ends. The CDR3 is 14 amino acids. The CDR3 DNA is TGTGCCAGCACCCCAGGGATATGGAACACTGAAGCTTTCTTT. Translating gives CASTPGIWNTEAFF.

This clonotype was recorded at least ten times. CDR3 sequence: CASSVFDSSYNEQFF. CDR3 DNA: TGTGCCAGCAGCGTCTTCGACAGCTCCTACAATGAGCAGTTCTTC. The V call is TRBV9, the J call TRBJ2-1; a weak D match, TRBD1 (5 bases). Trimming removed 2 bases from V and 0 bases from J, with 9 bases in between. There are 15 residues in the CDR3. Germline lookup yields CDR1 SGDLS and CDR2 YYNGEE.

Concerning this clonotype itself: A much larger clone lies one base from this, so it may be a read error. CDR3 sequence (DNA): TGCGCCAGCAGCTTGTTCGGGACCTACGCGCAGTACTTC. Protein sequence: CASSLFGTYAQYF. The chain joins TRBV5-1 to TRBJ2-7; tentatively, D is TRBD1 or TRBD2 (5 bases each). Per the germline V gene, CDR1 is SGHRS and CDR2 is YFSETQ. CDR3 length: 13 amino acids. The variable domain in full, completed from reference TRBV5-1 and TRBJ2-7, reads KAGVTQTPRYLIKTRGQQVTLSCSPISGHRSVSWYQQTPGQGLQFLFEYFSETQRNKGNFPGRFSGRQFSNSRSEMNVSTLELGDSALYLCASSLFGTYAQYFGPGTRLTVT.

Ten or more counts support this clonotype. The V call is TRBV24-1, the J call TRBJ2-2; a weak D match, TRBD2 (6 bases). CDR1 is KGHDR and CDR2 is SFDVKD in the germline V gene. The CDR3 has 18 amino acids. V was pared by 5 bases and J by 5 bases, with 23 bases between. Written as DNA, the CDR3 is TGTGCCACCAGTGGGTACAAAGGGCAGTCGGCGGGGACCGGGGAGCTGTTTTTT. Translation gives CATSGYKGQSAGTGELFF.